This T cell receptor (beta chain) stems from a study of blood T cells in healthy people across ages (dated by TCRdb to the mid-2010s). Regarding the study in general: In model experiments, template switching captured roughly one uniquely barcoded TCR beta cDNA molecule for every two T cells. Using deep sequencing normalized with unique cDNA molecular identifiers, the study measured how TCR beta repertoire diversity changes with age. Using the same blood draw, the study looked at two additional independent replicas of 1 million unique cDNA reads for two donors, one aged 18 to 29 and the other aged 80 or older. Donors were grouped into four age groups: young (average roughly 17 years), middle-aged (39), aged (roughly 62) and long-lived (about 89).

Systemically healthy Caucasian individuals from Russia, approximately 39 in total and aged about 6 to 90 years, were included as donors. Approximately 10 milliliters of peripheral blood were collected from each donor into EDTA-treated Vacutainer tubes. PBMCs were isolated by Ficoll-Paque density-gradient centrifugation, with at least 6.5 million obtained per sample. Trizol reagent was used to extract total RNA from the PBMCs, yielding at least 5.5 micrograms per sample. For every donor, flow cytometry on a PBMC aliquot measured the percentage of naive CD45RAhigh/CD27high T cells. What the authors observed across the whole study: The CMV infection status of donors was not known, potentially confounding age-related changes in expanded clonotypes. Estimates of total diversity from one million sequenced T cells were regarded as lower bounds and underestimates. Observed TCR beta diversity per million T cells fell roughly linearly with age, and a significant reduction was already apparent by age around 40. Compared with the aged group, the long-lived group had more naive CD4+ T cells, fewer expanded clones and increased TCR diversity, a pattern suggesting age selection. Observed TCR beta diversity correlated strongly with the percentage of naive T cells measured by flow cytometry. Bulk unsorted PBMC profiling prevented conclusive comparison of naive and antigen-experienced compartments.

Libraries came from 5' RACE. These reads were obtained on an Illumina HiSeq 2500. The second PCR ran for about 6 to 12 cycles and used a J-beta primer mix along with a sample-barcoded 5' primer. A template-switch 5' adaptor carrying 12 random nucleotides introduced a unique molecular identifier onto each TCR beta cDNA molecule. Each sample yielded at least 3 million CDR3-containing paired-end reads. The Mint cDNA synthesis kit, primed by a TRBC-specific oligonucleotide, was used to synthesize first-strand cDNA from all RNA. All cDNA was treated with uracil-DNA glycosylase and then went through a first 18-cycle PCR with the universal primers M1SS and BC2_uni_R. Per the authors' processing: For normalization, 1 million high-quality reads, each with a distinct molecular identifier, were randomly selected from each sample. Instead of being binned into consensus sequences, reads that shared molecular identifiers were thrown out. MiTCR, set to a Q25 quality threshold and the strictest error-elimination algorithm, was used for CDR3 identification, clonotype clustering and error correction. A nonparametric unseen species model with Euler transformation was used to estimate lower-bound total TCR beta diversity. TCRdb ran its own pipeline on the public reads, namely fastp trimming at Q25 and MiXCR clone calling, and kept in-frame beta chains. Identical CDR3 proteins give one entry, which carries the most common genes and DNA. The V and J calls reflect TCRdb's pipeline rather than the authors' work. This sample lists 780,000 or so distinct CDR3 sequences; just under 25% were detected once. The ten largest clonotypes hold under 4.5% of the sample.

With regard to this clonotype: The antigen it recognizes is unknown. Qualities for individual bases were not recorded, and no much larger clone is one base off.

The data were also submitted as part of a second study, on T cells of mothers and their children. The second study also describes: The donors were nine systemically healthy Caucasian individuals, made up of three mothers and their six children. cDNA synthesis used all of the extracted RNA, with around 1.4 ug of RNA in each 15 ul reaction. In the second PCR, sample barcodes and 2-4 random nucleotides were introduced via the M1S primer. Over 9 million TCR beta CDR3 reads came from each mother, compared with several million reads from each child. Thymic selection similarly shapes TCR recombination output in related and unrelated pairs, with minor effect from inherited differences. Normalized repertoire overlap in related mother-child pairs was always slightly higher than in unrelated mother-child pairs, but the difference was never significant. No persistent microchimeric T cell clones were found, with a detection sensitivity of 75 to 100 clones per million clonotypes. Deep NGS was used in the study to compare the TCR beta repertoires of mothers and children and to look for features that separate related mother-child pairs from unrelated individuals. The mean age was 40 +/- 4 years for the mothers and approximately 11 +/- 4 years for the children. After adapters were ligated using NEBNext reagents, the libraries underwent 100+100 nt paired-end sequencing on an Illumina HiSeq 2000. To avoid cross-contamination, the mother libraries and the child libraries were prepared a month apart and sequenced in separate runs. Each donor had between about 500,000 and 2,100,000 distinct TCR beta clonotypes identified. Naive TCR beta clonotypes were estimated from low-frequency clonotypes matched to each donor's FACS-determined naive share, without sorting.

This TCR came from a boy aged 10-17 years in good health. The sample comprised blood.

The sequenced DNA is TGTGCCATCAGTGATAGGGACAGGACTAACTATGGCTACACCTTC. Protein translation: CAISDRDRTNYGYTF. Recombination joined TRBV10-3 with TRBJ1-2; a stretch of 8 junction bases matches TRBD1. The CDR3 has 15 amino acids, counting the end cysteine and phenylalanine. This entry keeps only the CDR3 DNA: 45 bases, framed from base 1. Unmatched junction bases come to 3, with V trimmed by 3 bases and J by 0 bases. CDR1 and CDR2 are read off the germline V gene as ENHRY and SYGVKD.